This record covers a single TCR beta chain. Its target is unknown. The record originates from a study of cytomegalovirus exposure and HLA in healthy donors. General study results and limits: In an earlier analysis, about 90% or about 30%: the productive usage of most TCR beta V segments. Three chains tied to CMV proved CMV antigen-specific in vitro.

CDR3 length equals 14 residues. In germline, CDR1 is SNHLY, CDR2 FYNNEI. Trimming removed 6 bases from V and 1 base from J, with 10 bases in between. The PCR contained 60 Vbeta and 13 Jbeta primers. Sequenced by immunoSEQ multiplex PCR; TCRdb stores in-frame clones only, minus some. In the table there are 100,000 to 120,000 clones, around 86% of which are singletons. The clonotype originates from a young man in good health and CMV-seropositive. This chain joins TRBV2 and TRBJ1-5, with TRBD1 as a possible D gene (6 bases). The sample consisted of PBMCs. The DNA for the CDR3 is TGTGCCAGCAGGCTGGACAGAAGCAATCAGCCCCAGCATTTT. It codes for CASRLDRSNQPQHF.